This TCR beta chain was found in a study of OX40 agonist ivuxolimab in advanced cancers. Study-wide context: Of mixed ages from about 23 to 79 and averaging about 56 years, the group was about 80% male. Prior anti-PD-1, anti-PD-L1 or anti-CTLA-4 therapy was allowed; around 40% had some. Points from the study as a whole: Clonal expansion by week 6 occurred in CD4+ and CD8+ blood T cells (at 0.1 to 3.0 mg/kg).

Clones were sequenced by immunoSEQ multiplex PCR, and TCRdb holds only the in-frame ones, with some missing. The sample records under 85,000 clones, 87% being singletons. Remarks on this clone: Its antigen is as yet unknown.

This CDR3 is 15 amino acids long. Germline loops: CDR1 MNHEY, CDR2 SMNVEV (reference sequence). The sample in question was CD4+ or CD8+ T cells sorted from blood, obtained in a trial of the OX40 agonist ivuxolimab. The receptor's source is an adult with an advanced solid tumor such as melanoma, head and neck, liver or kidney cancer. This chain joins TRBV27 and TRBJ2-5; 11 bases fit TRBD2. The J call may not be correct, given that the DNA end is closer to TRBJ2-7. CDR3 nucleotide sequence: TGTGCCAGCAAACTAGCGGGAGAAGGATCCTACGAGCAGTACTTC. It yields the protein CASKLAGEGSYEQYF.